Below are 23 T cell receptor beta chains sequenced from a single sample in a study of blood T cell repertoires in COVID-19. Profiling relied on immunoSEQ multiplex PCR, and the TCRdb table lists in-frame clones only, not all of them. The sample includes about 120,000 clones, over 60% seen only once; the top ten take roughly 17%. Sequenced: peripheral blood. These receptors all stem from a woman over 75 with active or convalescent COVID-19.

The genes are TRBV2 and TRBJ1-3; a weak D match, TRBD1 (6 bases). This CDR3 contains 12 residues. V lost 6 bases and J lost 4, with 7 bases in between. Germline CDR1 reads SNHLY; CDR2 reads FYNNEI. CDR3 coding DNA: TGTGCCAGCAGCGGACAGGGAAACACCATATATTTT. Encoded protein: CASSGQGNTIYF.

This chain uses TRBV5-1 with TRBJ1-1; 7 bases match TRBD1. Per germline, CDR1 SGHRS and CDR2 YFSETQ. With 0 bases clipped from V and 6 bases from J, the junction kept 5 bases outside the gene matches. The CDR3 is 14 amino acids. CDR3 protein: CASSLDPQGPEAFF. The CDR3 DNA reads TGCGCCAGCAGCTTGGACCCACAGGGGCCTGAAGCTTTCTTT.

This chain connects TRBV3-1 (or the pseudogene TRBV3-2) to TRBJ2-3, with 9 bases identical to TRBD1. CDR1 is LGHDT, CDR2 YNNKEL, per germline (reference sequence). The CDR3 runs to 16 residues. V dropped 6 bases and J dropped 1; count of bases not matched to a gene: 8. The CDR3 is CASSLRTGDGTDTQYF. The CDR3 region has the DNA TGTGCCAGCAGTCTTAGGACAGGGGACGGCACAGATACGCAGTATTTT.

The chain links TRBV19 to TRBJ1-6; the D is unclear. There are 14 residues in the CDR3. V lost 1 base and J lost 10, with 11 bases in between. Germline V gene sequence: CDR1 LNHDA, CDR2 SQIVND (reference sequence). The CDR3 coding sequence is TGTGCCAGTAGTATAGGCCGGGAGAGATCACCCCTCCACTTT. This sequence encodes CASSIGRERSPLHF.

V is TRBV6-2 or TRBV6-3 and J is TRBJ2-1; maybe TRBD2 (6 bases). Trimming cost V 2 bases and J 0 bases, with 8 bases left between them. The V gene's germline CDR1 is MNHEY and CDR2 SVGEGT. The CDR3 has 15 amino acids. The DNA for the CDR3 is TGTGCCAGCAGTTACAGGACTACCTCCTACAATGAGCAGTTCTTC. This gives the protein CASSYRTTSYNEQFF.

This clone was detected only a few times. The chain recombines TRBV19 with TRBJ2-1; 7 bases are shared with TRBD2. V trimming: 5 bases; J trimming: 5 bases; junction bases outside the gene matches: 6. The CDR3 spans 14 residues. Germline CDR1 is LNHDA and CDR2 is SQIVND (reference sequence). CDR3 sequence reads: CASSLRDYNNEQFF. The DNA of the CDR3 is TGTGCCAGTAGTCTACGGGACTATAACAATGAGCAGTTCTTC.

V is TRBV19 and J is TRBJ2-6, with a weak D call TRBD2 (6 bases). The germline V and J ends were trimmed by 6 bases and 1 base, with 10 bases remaining between them. The V gene's germline CDR1 is LNHDA and CDR2 SQIVND (reference sequence). CDR3 size: 15 residues. CDR3 in amino acids: CASRRDSSGANVLTF. Here the CDR3 DNA reads TGTGCCAGTAGGAGGGACTCATCTGGGGCCAACGTCCTGACTTTC.

The chain links TRBV19 to TRBJ1-5; no reliable D call. The CDR3 totals 15 residues. V lost 5 bases and J 0 bases, leaving 11 bases between the germline ends. Germline V gene sequence: CDR1 LNHDA, CDR2 SQIVND (reference sequence). CDR3 residues: CASSPLGTSNQPQHF. Written as DNA, the CDR3 is TGTGCCAGTAGTCCCCTAGGAACTAGCAATCAGCCCCAGCATTTT.

The V gene is TRBV6-5, the J gene TRBJ2-1, with TRBD2 matching 9 bases. V lost 6 bases to trimming and J lost 8 bases; unmatched junction nucleotides: 11. The CDR3 has 15 amino acids. CDR1 is MNHEY and CDR2 is SVGAGI in the germline V gene. The CDR3 coding sequence is TGTGCCAGCAGCCCCACGGCGGGAGGGCCCTATGAGCAGTTCTTC. It specifies CASSPTAGGPYEQFF.

The table lists this clone with a few counts. The chain has TRBV18 and TRBJ1-5, with 8 bases aligning to TRBD1. This CDR3 contains 16 residues. V lost 0 bases and J lost 3; bases outside the gene matches: 4. Germline loops: CDR1 KGHSH, CDR2 LQKENI. CDR3 loop: CASSPPGQGDNQPQHF. As DNA, the CDR3 is TGTGCCAGCTCACCACCCGGACAGGGAGACAATCAGCCCCAGCATTTT. The full variable domain, in which reference TRBV18 and TRBJ1-5 provide the parts outside the CDR3, is NAGVMQNPRHLVRRRGQEARLRCSPMKGHSHVYWYRQLPEEGLKFMVYLQKENIIDESGMPKERFSAEFPKEGPSILRIQQVVRGDSAAYFCASSPPGQGDNQPQHFGDGTRLSIL.

This rearrangement joins TRBV11-2 to TRBJ1-4, with D perhaps TRBD1 (5 bases). The length of the CDR3 is 14 residues. The V gene's germline CDR1 is SGHAT and CDR2 FQNNGV. The V end was cut by 1 base, the J end by 7 bases, with 10 bases between. The CDR3 DNA follows: TGTGCCAGCAGCTTAGCCCGACAGAGTGAAAAACTGTTTTTT. It encodes CASSLARQSEKLFF.

In this sample, this clone turned up many times. This sequence joins TRBV11-2 and TRBJ2-4; 9 bases are a match to TRBD1. Germline CDR1 and CDR2: SGHAT and FQNNGV. J was trimmed by 6 bases and V by 1 base; bases with no gene match: 10. This CDR3 has 17 residues. This chain's CDR3 is CASSLAPPGTGINIQYF. Written as DNA, the CDR3 is TGTGCCAGCAGCTTAGCCCCACCCGGGACAGGGATAAACATTCAGTACTTC.

The J gene is TRBJ1-1, the V gene TRBV30; no clear D. The V and J ends lost 2 bases and 2 bases respectively, with 9 bases between them. This CDR3 region has 13 residues. CDR1 is GTSNPN, CDR2 SVGIG, per germline (reference sequence). CDR3 in DNA: TGTGCCTGGAGTAGAGGGTTTAACACTGAAGCTTTCTTT. Amino acid sequence: CAWSRGFNTEAFF. The whole variable domain, remainder taken from reference TRBV30 and TRBJ1-1, is SQTIHQWPATLVQPVGSPLSLECTVEGTSNPNLYWYRQAAGRGLQLLFYSVGIGQISSEVPQNLSASRPQDRQFILSSKKLLLSDSGFYLCAWSRGFNTEAFFGQGTRLTVV.

V and J are TRBV5-5 and TRBJ2-5, with D uncertain. The CDR3 has 15 residues. Deletions cut 0 bases from V and 2 bases from J, with 11 bases between. Germline loops: CDR1 SGHKS, CDR2 YYEKEE (reference sequence). DNA for the CDR3: TGTGCCAGCAGCTTGGCCCCCCTTAATCAAGAGACCCAGTACTTC. Protein product: CASSLAPLNQETQYF.

The gene calls are TRBV19 and TRBJ2-4; D may be TRBD2 (6 bases). Trimming stripped 4 bases from V and 6 bases from J, with 13 bases between. The V gene's germline CDR1 is LNHDA and CDR2 SQIVND (reference sequence). CDR3 length equals 14 residues. The CDR3 sequence is CASSRRGATNIQYF. CDR3 sequence (DNA): TGTGCCAGTAGTAGGAGGGGTGCTACAAACATTCAGTACTTC.

The rearrangement links TRBV9 to TRBJ1-1; no reliable D call. The CDR3 extends over 13 amino acids. V was shortened by 2 bases and J by 2 bases, with 7 bases between the two germline ends. Germline lookup yields CDR1 SGDLS and CDR2 YYNGEE. This CDR3 is CASSVRRNTEAFF. The CDR3 DNA is TGTGCCAGCAGCGTTAGAAGAAACACTGAAGCTTTCTTT.

The chain joins TRBV5-4 to TRBJ1-4; a weak D match, TRBD1 (6 bases). Germline-derived CDR1 and CDR2 are SGHNT and YYREEE (reference sequence). V was trimmed by 3 bases and J by 7 bases, leaving 13 bases between them. This CDR3 is built from 14 residues. The CDR3 DNA follows: TGTGCCAGCAGCTCACAGGGATTGGGTGAAAAACTGTTTTTT. Translation gives CASSSQGLGEKLFF.

V and J are TRBV4-1 and TRBJ1-2; 12 nucleotides match TRBD1. The CDR3 spans 15 residues. V was clipped by 4 bases and J by 4 bases; unmatched bases: 4. CDR1 and CDR2 from the germline V gene are MGHRA and YSYEKL. The CDR3 protein is CASSPGQGAGYGYTF. Written as DNA, the CDR3 is TGCGCCAGCAGCCCGGGACAGGGGGCAGGCTATGGCTACACCTTC.

This rearrangement joins TRBV5-1 to TRBJ2-7, with D perhaps TRBD1 (6 bases). The CDR3 contains 14 residues. Germline CDR1 SGHRS, CDR2 YFSETQ. Trimming shortened V by 4 bases and J by 3 bases, and 14 bases separated the two germline ends. The CDR3 sequence: CASSTGQPSYEQYF. The DNA for the CDR3 is TGCGCCAGCAGCACCGGACAGCCTAGCTACGAGCAGTACTTC.

This clone was counted only a few times. The chain joins TRBV7-2 to TRBJ2-2; 9 bases fit TRBD2. V shed 4 bases and J 8 bases; nucleotides not matched to a gene: 2. The CDR3 length is 13 residues. From germline, CDR1 is SGHTA and CDR2 FQGNSA. The CDR3 sequence is CASSSLAGGELFF. CDR3 DNA: TGTGCCAGCAGCTCGCTAGCGGGGGGGGAGCTGTTTTTT.

Only a few counts were recorded for this clone. The chain is built from TRBV28 and TRBJ2-7; 11 nucleotides match TRBD2. V was pared by 4 bases and J by 2 bases, with 4 bases of the junction left unmatched. Germline CDR1 reads MDHEN; CDR2 reads SYDVKM. The CDR3 has 15 residues. Here the CDR3 reads CASSSIAGGTYEQYF. The CDR3, as DNA: TGTGCCAGCAGTTCCATAGCGGGAGGGACCTACGAGCAGTACTTC.

This clone was seen just once. The gene calls are TRBV24-1 and TRBJ1-2; D ambiguous. The CDR3 spans 14 residues. Deletions cut 3 bases from V and 8 bases from J, with 15 bases between. CDR1 is KGHDR and CDR2 is SFDVKD in the germline V gene. The DNA for the CDR3 is TGTGCCACCAGTGATCCCGGGTCCAAAATAGGCTACACCTTC. This codes for CATSDPGSKIGYTF.

The V call is TRBV18, the J call TRBJ1-5, with D possibly TRBD1 on 5 matching bases. The CDR3 is 14 amino acids. Per the germline V gene, CDR1 is KGHSH and CDR2 is LQKENI. V shed 3 bases and J shed 4 bases, with 10 bases lying between them. This CDR3 is CASSPGGNNQPQHF. The CDR3 nucleotides are TGTGCCAGCTCACCTGGGGGGAATAATCAGCCCCAGCATTTT.